This record concerns one TCR beta chain sequence. Per the germline V gene, CDR1 is SGHVT and CDR2 is SQSDAQ. V lost 7 bases to trimming and J lost 1 base; unmatched junction nucleotides: 9. This CDR3 is 15 amino acids long. This sample is part of a study of T-cell reconstitution after alpha-beta-depleted transplantation in children. Preparing the TCRbeta library involved the use of unique molecular identifiers. TCRdb processed the PCR reads anew with MiXCR; each CDR3 protein has one entry. This repertoire shows about 270,000 distinct CDR3 sequences, 9.9% found once; its top ten account for over 9%. The source of this sequence is a human donor who donated a stem cell graft to a child with SCID. Sequenced here: PBMCs from the stem cell graft donor, sampled from the stem cell graft. V is TRBV7-4 and J is TRBJ2-7, with TRBD2 identical over 8 bases. As DNA, the CDR3 is TGTGCCAGCAAGCGGGGGACACTACATTCCTACGAGCAGTACTTC. Translated, it gives CASKRGTLHSYEQYF.